The sequence of this T cell receptor beta chain was determined in a study of blood T cell repertoires in COVID-19 (dated by TCRdb to 2020 to 2022). At the level of the whole study: The collaborator samples originated in the United States, Italy and Spain and spanned the acute and convalescent phases of COVID-19. A de-identified subject ID, COVID-19 status, age in years and sex were almost always included in the sample metadata. The prospective study material was composed of cDNA or gDNA derived from T cells, B-cell-depleted T cells, or PBMCs. Subjects who had been exposed to COVID-19, were actively infected with it, or had recovered from it provided the deeply sampled blood TCRbeta repertoires that made up the dataset. Where available, HLA class I and class II types were taken from metadata supplied by the sample provider and were not determined by assay-based typing. The samples were drawn from the first 160 participants of the ongoing ImmuneRACE study and from over a thousand subjects provided by 6 global collaborators. The repertoires were released in a freely available public database intended as a resource for research on the immune response to SARS-CoV-2.

Each collaborating institution followed its own protocols to collect whole blood in K2EDTA tubes. For TCRbeta analysis, collaborators shipped samples as frozen whole blood, isolated PBMCs, or DNA extracted from either of those sample types. The CDR3 sequence holds 16 residues, the cysteine and phenylalanine included. The CDR3 DNA has 48 bases and is translated from base 1. From a lookup of the germline V gene, CDR1 and CDR2 are SNHLY and FYNNEI. Trimmed from V: 6 bases; trimmed from J: 2 bases; junction bases lacking a gene match: 8. Results and caveats for the whole study, not just this receptor: Clinical and demographic metadata were provided uncurated, with the amount varying by source and participant.

TCRbeta CDR3 regions were amplified from genomic DNA using the immunoSEQ Assay, a bias-controlled multiplex PCR. Per the source publication's procedure: The number of nucleated cells in each sample was estimated by amplification of reference gene primers within the assay. To quantify the absolute abundance of each unique TCRbeta CDR3 rearrangement, sequence reads were collapsed and filtered. For each sample, productive Simpson clonality was calculated by taking the square root of Simpson's diversity index across productive rearrangements. TCRdb took this table from immuneACCESS and kept in-frame rearrangements with V and J called. Such tables lack part of the clones; where checked against another copy, unresolved V genes explain under half of the gap, and the rest is unexplained. The V and J calls and clone size are taken from that table; D and trimming were inferred from the DNA. This sample is represented by some 16,000 clones; roughly 82% of them were singletons. The top ten hold about 19% of the sample.

Comments on this clone: No antigen is known for it. No base quality values were provided; no much bigger clone lies one nucleotide off.

The sample taken for sequencing was peripheral blood. The TCR comes from a man older than 75 with active COVID-19. The receptor chain draws on TRBV2 and TRBJ1-5, with TRBD1 matching 9 junction bases. The CDR3 in this case is CASSKYRGPGNQPQHF. The nucleotide sequence is TGTGCCAGCAGCAAATACAGGGGGCCGGGCAATCAGCCCCAGCATTTT.